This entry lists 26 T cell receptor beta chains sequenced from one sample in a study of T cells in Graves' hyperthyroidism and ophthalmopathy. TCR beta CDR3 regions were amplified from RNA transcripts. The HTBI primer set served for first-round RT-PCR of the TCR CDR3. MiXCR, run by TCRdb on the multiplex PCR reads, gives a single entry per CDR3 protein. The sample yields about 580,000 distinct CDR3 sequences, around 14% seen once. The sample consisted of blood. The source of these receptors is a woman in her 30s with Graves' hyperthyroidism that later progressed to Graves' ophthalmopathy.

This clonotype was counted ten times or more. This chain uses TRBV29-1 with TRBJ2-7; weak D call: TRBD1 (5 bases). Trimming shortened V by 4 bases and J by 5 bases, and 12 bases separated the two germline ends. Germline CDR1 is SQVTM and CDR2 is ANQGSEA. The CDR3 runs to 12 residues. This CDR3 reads CSVAAQGHEQYF. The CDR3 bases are TGCAGCGTTGCCGCGCAGGGCCACGAGCAGTACTTC.

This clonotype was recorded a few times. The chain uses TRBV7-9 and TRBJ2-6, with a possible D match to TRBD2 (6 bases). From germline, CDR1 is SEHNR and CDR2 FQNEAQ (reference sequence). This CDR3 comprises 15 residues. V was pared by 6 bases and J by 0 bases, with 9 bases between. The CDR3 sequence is CASSSGDSGANVLTF. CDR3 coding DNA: TGTGCCAGCAGTAGCGGAGACTCTGGGGCCAACGTCCTGACTTTC.

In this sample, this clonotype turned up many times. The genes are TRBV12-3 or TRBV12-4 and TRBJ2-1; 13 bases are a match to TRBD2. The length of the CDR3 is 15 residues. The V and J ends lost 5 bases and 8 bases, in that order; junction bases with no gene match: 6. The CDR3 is CASSTGLAGEDEQFF. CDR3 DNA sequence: TGTGCCAGCAGTACCGGACTAGCGGGAGAGGATGAGCAGTTCTTC.

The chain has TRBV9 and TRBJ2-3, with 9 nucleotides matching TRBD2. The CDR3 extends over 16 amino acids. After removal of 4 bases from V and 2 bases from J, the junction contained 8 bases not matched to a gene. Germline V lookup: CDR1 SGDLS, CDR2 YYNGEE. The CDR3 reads CASSPIAGALTDTQYF. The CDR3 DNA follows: TGTGCCAGCAGCCCAATAGCGGGAGCCCTCACAGATACGCAGTATTTT.

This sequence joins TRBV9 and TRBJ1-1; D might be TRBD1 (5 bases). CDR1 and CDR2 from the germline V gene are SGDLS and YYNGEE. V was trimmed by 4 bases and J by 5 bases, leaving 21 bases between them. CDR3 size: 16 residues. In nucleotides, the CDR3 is TGTGCCAGCAGCCCCCACCCCGACAGTCGGGGGACTGAAGCTTTCTTT. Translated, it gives CASSPHPDSRGTEAFF.

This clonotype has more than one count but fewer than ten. The CDR3 DNA follows: TGTGCCTGCAGACGACGGACGAATGAAAAACTGTTTTTT. As protein: CACRRRTNEKLFF. V and J are TRBV30 and TRBJ1-4; D is unresolved. Trimming took off 6 bases at V and 5 bases at J, with 13 bases between the two ends. CDR1 GTSNPN and CDR2 SVGIG come from the germline V gene (reference sequence). CDR3 length: 13 amino acids.

CDR3 DNA sequence: TGCGCCAGCAGCTCGGGATACAGGGGGCGTTTAGGTTCCCAAGAGACCCAGTACTTC. It codes for CASSSGYRGRLGSQETQYF. The chain carries TRBV4-1 and TRBJ2-5, with 9 bases aligning to TRBD1. Germline loops: CDR1 MGHRA, CDR2 YSYEKL. Trimming took 5 bases from V and 1 from J; bases not matched to a gene: 17. The CDR3 runs to 19 residues.

The CDR3 region has the DNA TGTGCCAGTAGTTCGACTTTGGGATCCTATAATTCACCCCTCCACTTT. Amino acids: CASSSTLGSYNSPLHF. This chain joins TRBV19 and TRBJ1-6; the D is unclear. The germline CDR1 and CDR2 sequences are LNHDA and SQIVND (reference sequence). V lost 5 bases to trimming and J lost 1 base, with 12 bases between them. CDR3 length: 16 residues.

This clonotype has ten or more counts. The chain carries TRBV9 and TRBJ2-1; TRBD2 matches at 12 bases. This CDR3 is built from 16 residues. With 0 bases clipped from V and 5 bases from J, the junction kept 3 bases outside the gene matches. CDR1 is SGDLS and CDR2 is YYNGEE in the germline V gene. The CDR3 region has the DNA TGTGCCAGCAGCGTAGAACTAGCGGGAGGAGACAATGAGCAGTTCTTC. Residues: CASSVELAGGDNEQFF.

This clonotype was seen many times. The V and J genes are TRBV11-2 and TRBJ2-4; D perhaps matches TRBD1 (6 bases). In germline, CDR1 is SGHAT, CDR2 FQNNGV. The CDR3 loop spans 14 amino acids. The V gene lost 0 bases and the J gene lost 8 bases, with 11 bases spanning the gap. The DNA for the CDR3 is TGTGCCAGCAGCTTAGAGGCTGGGACATACATTCAGTACTTC. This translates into CASSLEAGTYIQYF.

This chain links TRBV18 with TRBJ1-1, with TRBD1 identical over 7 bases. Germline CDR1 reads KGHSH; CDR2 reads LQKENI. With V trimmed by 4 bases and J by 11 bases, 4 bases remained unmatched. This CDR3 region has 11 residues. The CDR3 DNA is TGTGCCAGCTCACGTGGACAGGATGCTTTCTTT. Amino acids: CASSRGQDAFF.

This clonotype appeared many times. The CDR3 here is CASSERRTGGTYEQYF. DNA for the CDR3: TGTGCCAGCAGTGAAAGGAGGACAGGGGGGACCTACGAGCAGTACTTC. V is TRBV6-1 and J is TRBJ2-7, with TRBD1 matching 10 bases. The CDR3 is 16 amino acids. CDR1 is MNHNS and CDR2 is SASEGT in the germline V gene. J lost 2 bases, V lost 2 bases, and 6 bases had no gene match.

The CDR3 nucleotides are TGTGCCAGCAGCTCAGGGGGCCTCAGCTCCTACAATGAGCAGTTCTTC. This codes for CASSSGGLSSYNEQFF. The V call is TRBV7-9, the J call TRBJ2-1; 8 nucleotides match TRBD1. CDR1 and CDR2 from the germline V gene are SEHNR and FQNEAQ (reference sequence). This CDR3 is 16 amino acids long. Unmatched junction bases numbered 5, after V lost 4 bases and J lost 0 bases.

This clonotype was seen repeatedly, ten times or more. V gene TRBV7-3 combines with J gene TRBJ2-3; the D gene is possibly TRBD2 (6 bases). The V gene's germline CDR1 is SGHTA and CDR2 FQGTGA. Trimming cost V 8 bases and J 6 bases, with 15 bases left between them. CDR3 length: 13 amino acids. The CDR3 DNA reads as TGTGCCAGCGGGACTCCCAAAGGGGATACGCAGTATTTT. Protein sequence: CASGTPKGDTQYF. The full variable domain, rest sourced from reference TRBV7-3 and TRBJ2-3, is GAGVSQTPSNKVTEKGKYVELRCDPISGHTALYWYRQSLGQGPEFLIYFQGTGAADDSGLPNDRFFAVRPEGSVSTLKIQRTERGDSAVYLCASGTPKGDTQYFGPGTRLTVL.

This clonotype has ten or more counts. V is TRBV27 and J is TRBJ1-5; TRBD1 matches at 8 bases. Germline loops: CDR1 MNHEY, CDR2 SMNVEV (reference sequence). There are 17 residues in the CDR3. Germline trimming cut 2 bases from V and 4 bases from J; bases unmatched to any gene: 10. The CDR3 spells CASSLRYAGGENQPQHF. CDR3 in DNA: TGTGCCAGCAGTTTACGGTACGCAGGGGGCGAAAATCAGCCCCAGCATTTT.

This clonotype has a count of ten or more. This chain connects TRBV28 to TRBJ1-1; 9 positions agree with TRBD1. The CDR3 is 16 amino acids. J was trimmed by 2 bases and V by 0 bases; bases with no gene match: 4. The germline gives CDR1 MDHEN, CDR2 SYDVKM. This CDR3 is CASSLWTGGSNTEAFF. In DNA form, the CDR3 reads TGTGCCAGCAGTTTATGGACAGGGGGATCTAACACTGAAGCTTTCTTT. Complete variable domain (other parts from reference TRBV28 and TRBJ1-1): DVKVTQSSRYLVKRTGEKVFLECVQDMDHENMFWYRQDPGLGLRLIYFSYDVKMKEKGDIPEGYSVSREKKERFSLILESASTNQTSMYLCASSLWTGGSNTEAFFGQGTRLTVV.

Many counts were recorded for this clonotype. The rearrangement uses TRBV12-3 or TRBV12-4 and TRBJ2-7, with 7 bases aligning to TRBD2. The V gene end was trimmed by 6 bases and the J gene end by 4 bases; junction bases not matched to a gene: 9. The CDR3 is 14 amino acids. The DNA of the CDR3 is TGTGCCAGCAGGGGGGGGGACGTCTATTACGAGCAGTACTTC. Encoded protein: CASRGGDVYYEQYF.

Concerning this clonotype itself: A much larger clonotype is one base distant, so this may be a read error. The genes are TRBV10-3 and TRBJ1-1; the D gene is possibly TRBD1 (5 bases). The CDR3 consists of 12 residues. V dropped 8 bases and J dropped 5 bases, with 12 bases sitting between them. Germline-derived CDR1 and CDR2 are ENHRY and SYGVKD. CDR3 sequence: CAIGAGKTEAFF. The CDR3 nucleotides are TGTGCCATCGGGGCAGGGAAGACTGAAGCTTTCTTT.

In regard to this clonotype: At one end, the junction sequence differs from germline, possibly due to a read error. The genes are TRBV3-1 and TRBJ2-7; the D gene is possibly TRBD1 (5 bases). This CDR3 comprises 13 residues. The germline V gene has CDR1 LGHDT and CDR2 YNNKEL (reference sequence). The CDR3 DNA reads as TGTGCCACCAGCCAAGCTTCCAGGGCCGAGCAGTACTTC. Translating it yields CATSQASRAEQYF.

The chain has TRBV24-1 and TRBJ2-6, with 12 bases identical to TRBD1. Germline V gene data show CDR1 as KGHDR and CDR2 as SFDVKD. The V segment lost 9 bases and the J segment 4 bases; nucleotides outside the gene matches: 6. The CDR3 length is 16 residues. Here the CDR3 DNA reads TGTGCCACCTCGGGACAGGGGGCGTCGGGGGCCAACGTCCTGACTTTC. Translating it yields CATSGQGASGANVLTF.

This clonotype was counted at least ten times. The CDR3 sequence is CASRASYEQYF. CDR3 coding DNA: TGCGCCAGCAGGGCCTCCTACGAGCAGTACTTC. This rearrangement joins TRBV10-2 to TRBJ2-7; D call uncertain. Trimming removed 6 bases from V and 0 bases from J, with 3 bases in between. Germline V gives CDR1 WSHSY, CDR2 SAAADI. CDR3 length: 11 residues.

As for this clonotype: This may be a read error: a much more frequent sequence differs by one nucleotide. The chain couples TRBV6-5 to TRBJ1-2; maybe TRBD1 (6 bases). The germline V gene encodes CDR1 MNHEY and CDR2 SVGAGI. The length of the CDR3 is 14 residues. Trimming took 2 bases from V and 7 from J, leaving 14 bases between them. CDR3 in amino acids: CASSYGGQKGGYTF. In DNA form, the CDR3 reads TGTGCCAGCAGTTACGGGGGGCAAAAAGGTGGCTACACCTTC.

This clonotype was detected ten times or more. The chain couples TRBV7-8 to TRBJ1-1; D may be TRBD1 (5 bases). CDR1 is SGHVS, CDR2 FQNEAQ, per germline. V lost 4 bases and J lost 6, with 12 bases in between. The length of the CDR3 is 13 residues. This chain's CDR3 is CASSWTLYAEAFF. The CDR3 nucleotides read TGTGCCAGCAGCTGGACACTGTACGCTGAAGCTTTCTTT.

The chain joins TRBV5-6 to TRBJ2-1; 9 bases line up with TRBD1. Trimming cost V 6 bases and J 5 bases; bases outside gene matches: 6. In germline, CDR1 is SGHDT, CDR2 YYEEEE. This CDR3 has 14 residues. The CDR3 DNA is TGTGCCAGCATCCGACAGGGGGGAAACAATGAGCAGTTCTTC. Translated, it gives CASIRQGGNNEQFF. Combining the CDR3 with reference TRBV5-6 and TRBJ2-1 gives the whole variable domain DAGVTQSPTHLIKTRGQQVTLRCSPKSGHDTVSWYQQALGQGPQFIFQYYEEEERQRGNFPDRFSGHQFPNYSSELNVNALLLGDSALYLCASIRQGGNNEQFFGPGTRLTVL.

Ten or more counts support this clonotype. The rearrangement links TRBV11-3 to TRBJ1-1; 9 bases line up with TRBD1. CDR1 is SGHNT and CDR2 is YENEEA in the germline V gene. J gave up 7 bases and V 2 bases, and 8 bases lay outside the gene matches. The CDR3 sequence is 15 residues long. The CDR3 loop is CASSLPPGQGREAFF. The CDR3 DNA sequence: TGTGCCAGCAGCTTACCCCCGGGACAGGGACGTGAAGCTTTCTTT.

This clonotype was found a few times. CDR3 region: CASSQGHFPLAGIGRGEQFF. The CDR3 nucleotides read TGTGCCAGCAGCCAAGGACATTTTCCCTTAGCGGGGATCGGACGGGGTGAGCAGTTCTTC. This chain links TRBV3-1 with TRBJ2-1; the match to TRBD2 covers 8 bases. This CDR3 has 20 amino acids. Germline CDR1 reads LGHDT; CDR2 reads YNNKEL (reference sequence). Trimming cost V 1 base and J 9 bases; bases outside gene matches: 23.